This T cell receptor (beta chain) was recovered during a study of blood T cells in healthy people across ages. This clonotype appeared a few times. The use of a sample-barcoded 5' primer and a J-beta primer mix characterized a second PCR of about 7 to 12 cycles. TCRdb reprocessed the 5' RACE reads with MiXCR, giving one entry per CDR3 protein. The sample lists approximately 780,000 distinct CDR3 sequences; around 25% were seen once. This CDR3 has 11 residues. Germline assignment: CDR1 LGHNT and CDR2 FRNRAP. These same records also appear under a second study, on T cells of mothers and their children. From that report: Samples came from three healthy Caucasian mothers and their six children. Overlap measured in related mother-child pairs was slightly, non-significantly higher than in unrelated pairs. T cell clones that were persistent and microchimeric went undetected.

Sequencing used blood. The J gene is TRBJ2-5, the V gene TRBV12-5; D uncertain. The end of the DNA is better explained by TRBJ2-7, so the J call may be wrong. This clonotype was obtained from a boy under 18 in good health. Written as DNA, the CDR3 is TGTGCTAGTGGTTCCAACTACGAGCAGTACTTC. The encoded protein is CASGSNYEQYF.